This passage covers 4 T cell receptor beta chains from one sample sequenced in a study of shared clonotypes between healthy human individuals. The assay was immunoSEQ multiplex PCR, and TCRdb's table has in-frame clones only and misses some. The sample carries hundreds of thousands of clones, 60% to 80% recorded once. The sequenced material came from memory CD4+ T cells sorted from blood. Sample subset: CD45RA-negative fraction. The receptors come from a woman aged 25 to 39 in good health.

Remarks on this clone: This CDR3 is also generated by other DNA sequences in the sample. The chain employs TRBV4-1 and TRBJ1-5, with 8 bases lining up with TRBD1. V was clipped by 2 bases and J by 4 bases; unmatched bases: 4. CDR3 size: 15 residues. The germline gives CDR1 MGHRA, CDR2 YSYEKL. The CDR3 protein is CASSQKDRDNQPQHF. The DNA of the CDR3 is TGCGCCAGCAGCCAAAAGGACAGGGATAATCAGCCCCAGCATTTT.

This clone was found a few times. CDR3 DNA: TGTGCCAGTAGTATGTCCGGACAGGGGGCGACTGACTATGGCTACACCTTC. Encoded protein: CASSMSGQGATDYGYTF. The chain carries TRBV19 and TRBJ1-2; 11 positions match TRBD1. V lost 3 bases, J lost 3 bases, and 9 bases stayed unmatched. This CDR3 contains 17 residues. CDR1 and CDR2 (germline): LNHDA, SQIVND (reference sequence).

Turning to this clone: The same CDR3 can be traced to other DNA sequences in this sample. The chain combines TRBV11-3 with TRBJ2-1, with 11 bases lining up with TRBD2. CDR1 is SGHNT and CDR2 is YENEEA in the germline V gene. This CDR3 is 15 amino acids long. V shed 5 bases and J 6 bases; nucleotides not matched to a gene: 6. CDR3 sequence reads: CASSLGTSGINEQFF. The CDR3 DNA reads TGTGCCAGCAGCCTCGGGACTAGCGGAATCAATGAGCAGTTCTTC. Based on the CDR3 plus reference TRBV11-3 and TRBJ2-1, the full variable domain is EAGVVQSPRYKIIEKKQPVAFWCNPISGHNTLYWYLQNLGQGPELLIRYENEEAVDDSQLPKDRFSAERLKGVDSTLKIQPAELGDSAVYLCASSLGTSGINEQFFGPGTRLTVL.

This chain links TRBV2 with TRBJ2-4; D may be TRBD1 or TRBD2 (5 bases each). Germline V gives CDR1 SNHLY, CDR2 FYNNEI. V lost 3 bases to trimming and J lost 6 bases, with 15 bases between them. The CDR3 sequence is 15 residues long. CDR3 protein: CASSDFRGAGNIQYF. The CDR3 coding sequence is TGTGCCAGCAGTGATTTCCGAGGGGCTGGAAACATTCAGTACTTC.